The sequence of this TCR beta chain was determined in a study of blood T cell repertoires in COVID-19. The overall study: PBMCs, B-cell-depleted T cells, or T cells provided the cDNA or gDNA that made up the material.

V lost 6 bases, J lost 2 bases, and 5 bases stayed unmatched. The CDR3 is 15 residues long. The V gene's germline CDR1 is LNHDA and CDR2 SQIVND (reference sequence). Sequenced by immunoSEQ multiplex PCR; TCRdb stores in-frame clones only, minus some. This sample yields around 160,000 clones, of which 85% are seen a single time; about 3% belongs to the top ten. Sequencing was performed on peripheral blood. The chain uses TRBV19 and TRBJ2-7; 12 bases match TRBD2. The clonotype comes from a woman aged 40 to 50 with active or convalescent COVID-19. CDR3 sequence (DNA): TGTGCCAGTAGGTTTCGGACTAGCGGGACCTACGAGCAGTACTTC. Translated, it gives CASRFRTSGTYEQYF.